The rows below give T cell receptor beta chains drawn from one sample of a study of blood T cell repertoires in COVID-19. Generated by immunoSEQ multiplex PCR, the TCRdb table keeps only in-frame clones and is missing some. The data show 310,000 or so clones, around 90% seen once. The sample comprised PBMCs or T cells enriched from blood (not recorded which). Receptors were obtained from a woman in her 40s who had recovered from COVID-19. Both conserved end residues are part of each CDR3. The D gene is left open where the match is weak. Only some rows state a clone size, as once, few, many or a class for expanded clones.

CDR3aa,CDR3nt,d_gene,j_gene,abundance,v_gene
CASTPSGGTGEQFF,TGTGCCAGCACCCCCTCCGGGGGGACAGGTGAGCAGTTCTTC,NA,TRBJ2-1,NA,TRBV25-1
CASTSDGGYGYTF,TGTGCCAGCACCTCGGACGGGGGCTATGGCTACACCTTC,NA,TRBJ1-2,NA,TRBV28
CASSTAVLGANTEAFF,TGTGCCAGCAGTACCGCGGTGTTGGGGGCGAACACTGAAGCTTTCTTT,NA,TRBJ1-1,NA,TRBV2
CATSSNGGDTQYF,TGTGCCACCAGCAGCAACGGGGGGGATACGCAGTATTTT,TRBD2,TRBJ2-3,NA,TRBV15
CATSDPLAGGKDTQYF,TGTGCCACCAGTGATCCACTAGCGGGAGGGAAAGATACGCAGTATTTT,TRBD2,TRBJ2-3,NA,TRBV24-1
CASSFLGGGLGVEQFF,TGTGCCAGCAGTTTTCTGGGGGGTGGACTAGGGGTTGAGCAGTTCTTC,TRBD2,TRBJ2-1,NA,TRBV28
CASSTSGRIEQFF,TGTGCCAGCAGCACAAGCGGGAGGATTGAGCAGTTCTTC,TRBD2,TRBJ2-1,NA,TRBV5-4
CASRGGIGRTISGPYF,TGTGCCAGCAGGGGAGGGATCGGGCGCACTATCTCGGGCCCTTACTTC,NA,TRBJ1-2,NA,TRBV27
CASSQQGGGNTIYF,TGTGCCAGCAGCCAACAGGGAGGTGGAAACACCATATATTTT,NA,TRBJ1-3,NA,TRBV16
CASSIPAGTSGRRWNTGELFF,TGTGCCAGTAGTATACCCGCCGGGACTAGCGGGAGAAGGTGGAACACCGGGGAGCTGTTTTTT,TRBD2,TRBJ2-2,NA,TRBV19
CASSPPGLAGPYNEQFF,TGTGCCAGCTCACCACCGGGACTAGCGGGACCTTACAATGAGCAGTTCTTC,TRBD2,TRBJ2-1,once,TRBV18
CASSLDYYEQYF,TGTGCCAGCAGCTTAGACTACTACGAGCAGTACTTC,NA,TRBJ2-7,NA,TRBV7-2
CASSLLTGGARYEQYF,TGTGCCAGCAGTTTGCTTACAGGGGGCGCGAGGTACGAGCAGTACTTC,TRBD1,TRBJ2-7,NA,TRBV28
CASSSIAVSSYNEQFF,TGTGCCAGCAGCTCCATAGCGGTTAGCTCCTACAATGAGCAGTTCTTC,NA,TRBJ2-1,NA,TRBV7-8
CASSPMGSGREETQYF,TGTGCCAGCAGCCCCATGGGGAGCGGGAGGGAAGAGACCCAGTACTTC,TRBD2,TRBJ2-5,NA,TRBV27
CASSPSPRQGVYEQYF,TGTGCCAGCAGTCCCTCGCCGCGACAGGGGGTGTACGAGCAGTACTTC,TRBD1,TRBJ2-7,NA,TRBV27
CASSNYRAGEDEAFF,TGTGCCAGCAGTAATTATAGGGCAGGGGAAGACGAAGCTTTCTTT,NA,TRBJ1-1,NA,TRBV28
CSVAGTSGTQGYEQYF,TGCAGCGTTGCCGGGACTAGCGGGACCCAGGGGTACGAGCAGTACTTC,TRBD2,TRBJ2-7,NA,TRBV29-1
CASSLNSNYGYTF,TGTGCCAGCAGTTTGAACAGTAACTATGGCTACACCTTC,NA,TRBJ1-2,NA,TRBV28
CASSPQQGSGNTIYF,TGTGCCAGCTCACCACAACAGGGGTCTGGAAACACCATATATTTT,TRBD1,TRBJ1-3,NA,TRBV18
CASSLPGQGTEQYF,TGTGCCAGCAGTTTACCGGGACAGGGAACCGAGCAGTACTTC,TRBD1,TRBJ2-7,NA,TRBV28
CASSQAGEETQYF,TGTGCCAGCTCACAGGCAGGGGAAGAGACCCAGTACTTC,NA,TRBJ2-5,NA,TRBV18
CASSLGVAGGNYEQYF,TGCGCCAGCAGCTTAGGCGTAGCGGGAGGGAACTACGAGCAGTACTTC,TRBD2,TRBJ2-7,few,TRBV5-1
CASSYPGHGEAFF,TGTGCCAGCAGTTACCCCGGACACGGTGAAGCTTTCTTT,NA,TRBJ1-1,NA,TRBV27